The 28 T cell receptor beta chains below come from one sample, sequenced in a study of human T cells and chemical hapten exposure. As for time point: patch test 1, 2 weeks after DPC sensitization. Described treatment: therapeutic diphenylcyclopropenone sensitization with weekly scalp DPC. One entry per CDR3 protein, called by TCRdb with MiXCR from the RACE reads. The table lists about 380,000 distinct CDR3 sequences, nearly 5% of them singletons, with 2% to 2.5% in the top ten. This specimen consisted of whole blood, obtained in connection with sensitization to the hapten diphenylcyclopropenone (DPC). These receptor sequences come from a woman in her 50s with alopecia areata. Some clones in this sample may be carry-over from other donors' samples.

There are a few counts of this clonotype. This chain uses TRBV7-9 with TRBJ1-2, with D possibly being TRBD1 (5 bases). CDR1 and CDR2 from the germline V gene are SEHNR and FQNEAQ (reference sequence). The V end was cut by 4 bases, the J end by 0 bases, with 12 bases between. The CDR3 is 15 residues long. The CDR3 spells CASSSPTVTNYGYTF. The DNA for the CDR3 is TGTGCCAGCAGCTCCCCGACAGTAACTAACTATGGCTACACCTTC.

At least ten counts were recorded for this clonotype. The rearrangement uses TRBV12-5 and TRBJ1-1, with D possibly being TRBD1 (6 bases). Trimming left V 2 bases short and J 5 bases short, with 12 bases between. Germline assignment: CDR1 LGHNT and CDR2 FRNRAP. This CDR3 region has 14 residues. CDR3 in DNA: TGTGCTAGTGGTTTGACTCAGGGGTGGACTGAAGCTTTCTTT. Translation gives CASGLTQGWTEAFF.

This clonotype turned up a few times. This chain connects TRBV15 to TRBJ2-6; a possible D gene is TRBD1 (6 bases). The CDR3 extends over 16 amino acids. Between the trimmed V and J ends, which lost 3 bases and 2 bases, there was a span of 11 bases. From germline, CDR1 is LNHNV and CDR2 YYDKDF (reference sequence). The CDR3 here is CATSSLQGPGANVLTF. The CDR3 nucleotides read TGTGCCACCAGCAGTTTACAGGGACCTGGGGCCAACGTCCTGACTTTC.

The V and J genes are TRBV29-1 and TRBJ2-1; 14 positions agree with TRBD2. The V gene end was trimmed by 7 bases and the J gene end by 3 bases; junction bases not matched to a gene: 5. Germline CDR1 reads SQVTM; CDR2 reads ANQGSEA. The length of the CDR3 is 15 residues. CDR3 amino acids: CSAGLAGDRYNEQFF. In DNA, the CDR3 is TGCAGCGCGGGACTAGCGGGAGACCGCTACAATGAGCAGTTCTTC.

This clonotype was seen many times. J is TRBJ1-3 and V is TRBV6-5; TRBD1 agrees at 8 bases. There are 13 residues in the CDR3. Germline V gene sequence: CDR1 MNHEY, CDR2 SVGAGI. V was pared by 6 bases and J by 8 bases, with 6 bases of the junction left unmatched. CDR3 in amino acids: CASRADREDTIYF. The CDR3 bases are TGTGCCAGCAGGGCGGACAGGGAAGACACCATATATTTT.

This clonotype was seen repeatedly, ten times or more. The rearrangement links TRBV6-5 to TRBJ2-7, with D unclear. Trimming took off 1 base at V and 5 bases at J, with 12 bases between the two ends. Germline V gene data show CDR1 as MNHEY and CDR2 as SVGAGI. The CDR3 is made up of 14 amino acids. As DNA, the CDR3 is TGTGCCAGCAGTTACTTGGCACGGCTCCACGAGCAGTACTTC. It specifies CASSYLARLHEQYF.

At least ten counts were recorded for this clonotype. The chain is built from TRBV28 and TRBJ2-7, with unresolved D. CDR3 size: 14 residues. Trimming pared 8 bases from V and 3 bases from J, leaving 17 bases between. Germline V gene data show CDR1 as MDHEN and CDR2 as SYDVKM. CDR3 in DNA: TGTGCCAGCCAGACCGGCCCCCCGAGCTACGAGCAGTACTTC. Protein sequence: CASQTGPPSYEQYF.

This clonotype was detected many times. The chain has TRBV5-1 and TRBJ2-1; possible D gene TRBD1, 5 bases. The germline gives CDR1 SGHRS, CDR2 YFSETQ. This CDR3 is 11 amino acids long. Trimming cost V 7 bases and J 6 bases, with 8 bases left between them. The CDR3 DNA follows: TGCGCCAGCTACCAGGGCAATGAGCAGTTCTTC. Protein sequence: CASYQGNEQFF.

Only a few counts were recorded for this clonotype. J is TRBJ1-1 and V is TRBV7-7, with a tentative D call TRBD1 (5 bases). This CDR3 contains 13 residues. The V gene's germline CDR1 is SSHAT and CDR2 FNYEAQ (reference sequence). Trimming cost V 5 bases and J 3 bases, with 10 bases left between them. CDR3 sequence: CASSPVGHTEAFF. As DNA, the CDR3 is TGTGCCAGCAGCCCAGTGGGGCACACTGAAGCTTTCTTT.

This clonotype has a count of ten or more. The rearrangement uses TRBV6-5 and TRBJ1-6, with D tentatively TRBD1 (5 bases). The CDR3 has 13 residues. The V end lost 6 bases, the J end lost 10 bases, and 13 bases lay between the germline ends. CDR1 is MNHEY and CDR2 is SVGAGI in the germline V gene. The CDR3 coding sequence is TGTGCCAGCAGATCGGGCAGGGACTCACCCCTCCACTTT. It is translated as CASRSGRDSPLHF.

The gene calls are TRBV20-1 and TRBJ2-1, with 7 nucleotides matching TRBD1. This CDR3 is 14 amino acids long. J gave up 12 bases and V 6 bases, and 17 bases lay outside the gene matches. Germline V gene sequence: CDR1 DFQATT, CDR2 SNEGSKA (reference sequence). The CDR3 DNA reads TGCAGTGCCCTCATCGGGACAGCCCAAACGGGGCAGTTCTTC. It is translated as CSALIGTAQTGQFF.

The V gene is TRBV7-6, the J gene TRBJ2-2; 11 nucleotides align to TRBD2. After removal of 5 bases from V and 4 bases from J, the junction contained 9 bases not matched to a gene. The CDR3 extends over 17 amino acids. Looked up from germline, CDR1 is SGHVS and CDR2 is FNYEAQ. Here the CDR3 DNA reads TGTGCCAGCAGCCGATATTTAGCGGGAGGGGGCACCGGGGAGCTGTTTTTT. Its translation: CASSRYLAGGGTGELFF.

This clonotype was picked up a small number of times. The chain employs TRBV20-1 and TRBJ2-7; 12 nucleotides align to TRBD2. The germline V gene encodes CDR1 DFQATT and CDR2 SNEGSKA (reference sequence). V lost 8 bases and J lost 2; bases outside the gene matches: 10. The CDR3 consists of 15 residues. The CDR3 sequence is CSSGELAGGPYEQYF. The DNA of the CDR3 is TGCAGTTCCGGAGAACTAGCGGGGGGACCCTACGAGCAGTACTTC.

This clonotype was counted at least ten times. The J gene is TRBJ2-1, the V gene TRBV10-2; D uncertain. There are 12 residues in the CDR3. Trimming stripped 3 bases from V and 9 bases from J, with 9 bases between. Germline V gives CDR1 WSHSY, CDR2 SAAADI. The chain's CDR3 is CASSERGAEQFF. In DNA form, the CDR3 reads TGCGCCAGCAGTGAACGAGGAGCTGAGCAGTTCTTC.

This clonotype came up many times. This sequence joins TRBV12-3 or TRBV12-4 and TRBJ1-2; 7 bases align to TRBD1. The CDR3 covers 13 residues. The trim removed 6 bases at V and 2 bases at J, leaving 3 bases unmatched. CDR3 sequence: CASSGTENYGYTF. DNA for the CDR3: TGTGCCAGCAGCGGGACAGAAAACTATGGCTACACCTTC.

The sample holds many counts of this clonotype. The J gene is TRBJ2-1, the V gene TRBV12-3 or TRBV12-4; TRBD1 aligns across 9 bases. J gave up 5 bases and V 5 bases, and 7 bases lay outside the gene matches. There are 15 residues in the CDR3. CDR3 sequence reads: CASSLSDRGNNEQFF. Here the CDR3 DNA reads TGTGCCAGCAGTCTATCCGACAGGGGGAACAATGAGCAGTTCTTC.

In this sample, this clonotype turned up a few times. The V call is TRBV29-1, the J call TRBJ1-4; D gene uncertain. Germline CDR1 and CDR2: SQVTM and ANQGSEA. Trimming stripped 7 bases from V and 8 bases from J, with 17 bases between. This CDR3 has 13 amino acids. This CDR3 is CSAEAPGNEKLFF. Written as DNA, the CDR3 is TGCAGCGCCGAGGCCCCGGGGAACGAAAAACTGTTTTTT.

This CDR3 reads CSAGRGGSDTQYF. CDR3 in DNA: TGCAGTGCTGGCCGCGGGGGGTCAGATACGCAGTATTTT. This chain connects TRBV20-1 to TRBJ2-3; 8 bases are a match to TRBD2. The CDR3 totals 13 residues. Germline V gives CDR1 DFQATT, CDR2 SNEGSKA (reference sequence). J lost 4 bases, V lost 5 bases, and 5 bases had no gene match.

This clonotype was seen at least ten times. The rearrangement uses TRBV12-3 or TRBV12-4 and TRBJ1-1; D gene ambiguous. Trimming stripped 2 bases from V and 6 bases from J, with 10 bases between. CDR3 length: 13 amino acids. CDR3 sequence (DNA): TGTGCCAGCAGTTTAAGAGTTGAAGCTGAAGCTTTCTTT. Translated, it gives CASSLRVEAEAFF.

This clonotype was counted many times. The V gene is TRBV20-1, the J gene TRBJ2-3, with TRBD2 matching over 9 bases. With 6 bases clipped from V and 10 bases from J, the junction kept 2 bases outside the gene matches. The CDR3 has 10 amino acids. Germline V gives CDR1 DFQATT, CDR2 SNEGSKA (reference sequence). The CDR3 bases are TGCAGTGCCATAGCGGGGGCGCAGTATTTT. Translation gives CSAIAGAQYF.

This clonotype was picked up a small number of times. The chain couples TRBV29-1 to TRBJ2-2; 9 bases are shared with TRBD1. Germline lookup yields CDR1 SQVTM and CDR2 ANQGSEA. The CDR3 has 15 residues. Trimming removed 2 bases from V and 1 base from J; junction bases left unmatched: 2. The DNA of the CDR3 is TGCAGCGTTGAAACGGACAGGGGGAACACCGGGGAGCTGTTTTTT. Translation: CSVETDRGNTGELFF.

This clonotype was seen a handful of times. The CDR3 nucleotides are TGTGCCAGCAGCCTCCATGGACAGGGGGGGACCTACGAGCAGTACTTC. Encoded protein: CASSLHGQGGTYEQYF. The rearrangement uses TRBV3-1 and TRBJ2-7; the match to TRBD1 covers 10 bases. Germline CDR1 reads LGHDT; CDR2 reads YNNKEL (reference sequence). With V trimmed by 4 bases and J by 2 bases, 8 bases remained unmatched. The length of the CDR3 is 16 residues.

This clonotype occurred a few times. The V call is TRBV6-1, the J call TRBJ1-1; D is unclear. Trimming removed 4 bases at V and 1 base at J, with 10 bases between. CDR3 length: 14 amino acids. CDR1 is MNHNS and CDR2 is SASEGT in the germline V gene. CDR3 protein: CASSARGQNTEAFF. CDR3 nucleotide sequence: TGTGCCAGCAGTGCCCGAGGTCAGAACACTGAAGCTTTCTTT.

This clonotype appeared many times. V usage is TRBV10-3 and J usage is TRBJ2-7; TRBD1 aligns across 10 bases. The V gene's germline CDR1 is ENHRY and CDR2 SYGVKD. This CDR3 region has 15 residues. The V and J ends lost 8 bases and 0 bases, in that order; junction bases with no gene match: 7. This CDR3 reads CAISGTGANSYEQYF. CDR3 sequence (DNA): TGTGCCATCTCCGGGACAGGGGCTAACTCCTACGAGCAGTACTTC.

This clonotype was seen many times. The rearrangement joins TRBV19 to TRBJ2-7, with TRBD2 matching 12 bases. Germline assignment: CDR1 LNHDA and CDR2 SQIVND (reference sequence). This CDR3 is 16 amino acids long. V lost 6 bases to trimming and J lost 5 bases; unmatched junction nucleotides: 11. The CDR3: CASRGLAGRGNHEQYF. CDR3 in DNA: TGTGCCAGTAGAGGACTAGCGGGGAGGGGGAACCACGAGCAGTACTTC.

Many counts were recorded for this clonotype. This chain links TRBV9 with TRBJ2-1; no definite D call. The CDR3 is 15 residues long. V gave up 4 bases and J gave up 1 base, with 12 bases separating them. Germline CDR1 is SGDLS and CDR2 is YYNGEE. The CDR3 is CASSLLTSSYNEQFF. The CDR3 DNA reads as TGTGCCAGCAGCCTACTGACAAGTTCCTACAATGAGCAGTTCTTC. Complete variable domain (other parts from reference TRBV9 and TRBJ2-1): DSGVTQTPKHLITATGQRVTLRCSPRSGDLSVYWYQQSLDQGLQFLIQYYNGEERAKGNILERFSAQQFPDLHSELNLSSLELGDSALYFCASSLLTSSYNEQFFGPGTRLTVL.

This clonotype was seen a handful of times. The gene calls are TRBV18 and TRBJ2-7; 7 nucleotides align to TRBD1. The trim removed 3 bases at V and 0 bases at J, leaving 8 bases unmatched. This CDR3 contains 16 residues. The V gene's germline CDR1 is KGHSH and CDR2 LQKENI. Here the CDR3 reads CASSPSDRLGSYEQYF. CDR3 sequence (DNA): TGTGCCAGCTCACCGTCGGACAGGCTCGGCTCCTACGAGCAGTACTTC.

This clonotype was recorded many times. The chain joins TRBV4-3 to TRBJ2-3; D remains ambiguous. The V gene lost 0 bases and the J gene lost 0 bases, with 13 bases spanning the gap. The germline CDR1 and CDR2 sequences are LGHNA and YSLEER. The CDR3 is 17 residues long. The CDR3 sequence: CASSQDLTGSSTDTQYF. Here the CDR3 DNA reads TGCGCCAGCAGCCAAGATCTCACCGGGTCTAGCACAGATACGCAGTATTTT.